This T cell receptor beta chain was documented in a study of vaccination effects on CD4 cells after COVID-19. CDR3 length: 16 residues. Germline V gives CDR1 MGHRA, CDR2 YSYEKL. With V trimmed by 1 base and J by 5 bases, 10 bases remained unmatched. As concerns this clone: What it binds is unknown.

Following a roughly ten-day culture, CD4+ T cells were purified. Produced via immunoSEQ multiplex PCR; TCRdb's table is partial and in-frame only. The profile shows approximately 37,000 clones, roughly 79% of them singletons. This clonotype was sampled from a human donor who received a COVID-19 vaccine. Sample: CD4+ T cells from PBMCs cultured without peptide, taken before COVID-19 vaccination. The rearrangement links TRBV4-1 to TRBJ2-7, with TRBD1 matching over 8 bases. CDR3 nucleotides: TGCGCCAGCAGCCAAGGGCTTGGCAGGGGGCCTCACGAGCAGTACTTC. It is translated as CASSQGLGRGPHEQYF.